This TCR beta chain came from a study of T cells after yellow fever vaccination. This clonotype was counted at least ten times. Its antigen is unknown. This CDR3 region has 13 residues. V gave up 4 bases and J gave up 3 bases; unmatched junction bases: 2. From germline, CDR1 is SQVTM and CDR2 ANQGSEA. Whole-study results and caveats: Sorted repertoires could include abundant contaminating clonotypes from bulk cells. A weaker secondary response peaked on day 5, the primary on day 15.

TCRdb called the 5' RACE reads again in MiXCR, with one record for every CDR3 protein. Found here are about 400,000 distinct CDR3 sequences, approximately 6% of them singletons; the top ten hold 15%. The gene calls are TRBV29-1 and TRBJ2-3, with TRBD1 matching 9 bases. Source: PBMCs, taken 5 days after the yellow fever booster vaccination. The sequence was obtained from a man aged 25-45 years who received the YFV17D yellow fever vaccine. CDR3 DNA sequence: TGCAGCGTTGGGGACAGGGCAACAGATACGCAGTATTTT. Amino acids: CSVGDRATDTQYF.